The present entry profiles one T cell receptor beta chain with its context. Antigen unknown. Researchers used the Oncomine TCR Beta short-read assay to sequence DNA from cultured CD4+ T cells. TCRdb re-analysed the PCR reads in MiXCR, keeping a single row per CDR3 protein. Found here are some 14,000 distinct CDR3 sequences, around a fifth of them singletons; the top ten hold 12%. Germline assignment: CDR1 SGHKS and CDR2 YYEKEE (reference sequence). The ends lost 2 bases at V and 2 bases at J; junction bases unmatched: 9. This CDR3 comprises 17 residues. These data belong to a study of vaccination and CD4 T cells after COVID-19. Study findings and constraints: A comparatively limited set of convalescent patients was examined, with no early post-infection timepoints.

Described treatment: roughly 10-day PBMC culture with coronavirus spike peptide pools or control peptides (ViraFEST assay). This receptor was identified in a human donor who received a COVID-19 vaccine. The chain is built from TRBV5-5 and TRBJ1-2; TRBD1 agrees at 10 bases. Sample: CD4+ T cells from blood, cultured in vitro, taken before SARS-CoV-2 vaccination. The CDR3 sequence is CASSLRQGAVSNYGYTF. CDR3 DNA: TGTGCCAGCAGCTTACGACAGGGGGCTGTATCAAACTATGGCTACACCTTC.